The 25 T cell receptor beta chains below were found in one sample sequenced in a study of T cell repertoires in cytomegalovirus infection. These receptors have no identified antigens. TCRdb redid the calling of the reads with MiXCR, one entry per CDR3 protein. The sample has nearly 700,000 distinct CDR3 sequences, roughly a third seen once. The sequenced sample was cultured PBMCs, obtained from culture after CMV antigen stimulation. These TCRs come from a human donor in good health (CMV status not recorded). Some clones in this sample may be carry-over from other donors' samples.

This clonotype was seen a handful of times. The rearrangement joins TRBV27 to TRBJ2-1, with D hard to call. This CDR3 has 15 residues. The germline gives CDR1 MNHEY, CDR2 SMNVEV (reference sequence). The germline V and J ends were trimmed by 4 bases and 0 bases, with 10 bases remaining between them. CDR3 loop: CASSWTPVSYNEQFF. DNA of the CDR3: TGTGCCAGCAGTTGGACCCCAGTCTCCTACAATGAGCAGTTCTTC.

The chain is built from TRBV5-4 and TRBJ1-2, with D maybe TRBD1 (5 bases). The CDR3 spans 13 residues. Germline V gene sequence: CDR1 SGHNT, CDR2 YYREEE (reference sequence). With 4 bases removed from V and 3 bases from J, the gap between germline ends came to 10 bases. CDR3 residues: CASSQSGDYGYTF. In DNA form, the CDR3 reads TGTGCCAGCAGCCAATCGGGGGACTATGGCTACACCTTC.

This clonotype was counted between two and nine times. J is TRBJ2-3 and V is TRBV20-1, with D possibly being TRBD1 (6 bases). This CDR3 region has 13 residues. V dropped 8 bases and J dropped 4 bases, with 16 bases sitting between them. Germline values: CDR1 DFQATT, CDR2 SNEGSKA (reference sequence). CDR3 coding DNA: TGCAGTCCGAAGGGGGTAGACGCAGATACGCAGTATTTT. Protein sequence: CSPKGVDADTQYF.

This rearrangement joins TRBV20-1 to TRBJ2-2; a weak D match, TRBD1 (5 bases). This CDR3 has 15 amino acids. V was clipped by 2 bases and J by 4 bases, with 14 bases between them. Germline lookup yields CDR1 DFQATT and CDR2 SNEGSKA (reference sequence). The CDR3 nucleotides are TGCAGTGCTAGAAAGCAGGGCAAAATCACCGGGGAGCTGTTTTTT. It is translated as CSARKQGKITGELFF.

This clonotype was detected a few times. The chain is built from TRBV12-3 or TRBV12-4 and TRBJ2-3; D gene ambiguous. Trimming shortened V by 2 bases and J by 7 bases, and 7 bases separated the two germline ends. The CDR3 is made up of 12 amino acids. In nucleotides, the CDR3 is TGTGCCAGCAGTTTACCTGGGAATACGCAGTATTTT. This gives the protein CASSLPGNTQYF.

The chain employs TRBV6-8 and TRBJ2-1, with D possibly TRBD2 on 6 matching bases. The CDR3 is 13 residues long. V lost 8 bases to trimming and J lost 5 bases, with 13 bases between them. The germline V gene has CDR1 MNHGY and CDR2 SAAAGT. CDR3 loop: CASARGTDNEQFF. The CDR3 region has the DNA TGTGCCAGCGCCCGGGGGACGGACAATGAGCAGTTCTTC.

This clonotype was observed many times. This chain connects TRBV6-1 to TRBJ1-1; 7 nucleotides align to TRBD1. Trimming removed 7 bases from V and 0 bases from J; junction bases left unmatched: 14. The CDR3 is 17 amino acids. Germline V lookup: CDR1 MNHNS, CDR2 SASEGT. CDR3 amino acids: CASTKDRVARLNTEAFF. The CDR3 region has the DNA TGTGCCAGCACTAAAGACAGGGTGGCGCGTTTGAACACTGAAGCTTTCTTT.

The CDR3 DNA reads TGTGCCAGCAGCTGGACCGGGACAGGGAACGAGCAGTACTTC. This sequence encodes CASSWTGTGNEQYF. This chain connects TRBV5-5 to TRBJ2-7, with TRBD1 matching over 9 bases. The CDR3 totals 14 residues. V shed 3 bases, J shed 5 bases, and the junction held 6 bases outside the gene matches. CDR1 is SGHKS and CDR2 is YYEKEE in the germline V gene (reference sequence). The whole variable domain, filled in from reference TRBV5-5 and TRBJ2-7, reads DAGVTQSPTHLIKTRGQQVTLRCSPISGHKSVSWYQQVLGQGPQFIFQYYEKEERGRGNFPDRFSARQFPNYSSELNVNALLLGDSALYLCASSWTGTGNEQYFGPGTRLTVT.

This clonotype was counted only a few times. The genes are TRBV6-5 and TRBJ2-2; 7 nucleotides agree with TRBD1. Germline CDR1 and CDR2: MNHEY and SVGAGI. With V trimmed by 2 bases and J by 1 base, 4 bases remained unmatched. The CDR3 extends over 16 amino acids. CDR3 protein: CASSYRGQWNTGELFF. The CDR3, as DNA: TGTGCCAGCAGTTACAGGGGACAGTGGAACACCGGGGAGCTGTTTTTT.

This chain links TRBV28 with TRBJ1-1; no clear D. This CDR3 has 12 residues. V lost 2 bases to trimming and J lost 9 bases, with 10 bases between them. Germline CDR1 MDHEN, CDR2 SYDVKM. The CDR3, as DNA: TGTGCCAGCAGTTTAAAAGTACCTCAAGCTTTCTTT. Encoded protein: CASSLKVPQAFF.

The V gene is TRBV5-6, the J gene TRBJ2-1; TRBD2 aligns across 9 bases. Unmatched junction bases numbered 6, after V lost 2 bases and J lost 6 bases. Germline-derived CDR1 and CDR2 are SGHDT and YYEEEE. CDR3 length equals 15 residues. CDR3 region: CASSLLAGQANEQFF. The CDR3 DNA is TGTGCCAGCAGCTTACTAGCGGGCCAAGCCAATGAGCAGTTCTTC.

This clonotype was picked up a small number of times. This sequence joins TRBV6-2 or TRBV6-3 and TRBJ2-1, with D perhaps TRBD2 (6 bases). The length of the CDR3 is 18 residues. Germline assignment: CDR1 MNHEY and CDR2 SVGEGT. Trimming cost V 3 bases and J 7 bases, with 25 bases left between them. CDR3 sequence (DNA): TGTGCCAGCAGTTATTCCCGCGGGACGGCCACTAGAAAAAATGAGCAGTTCTTC. This codes for CASSYSRGTATRKNEQFF.

The chain carries TRBV12-3 or TRBV12-4 and TRBJ2-7; D ambiguous. The CDR3 is 13 amino acids. Trimming stripped 2 bases from V and 1 base from J, with 6 bases between. The CDR3 here is CASSLLESYEQYF. The CDR3, as DNA: TGTGCCAGCAGTTTACTAGAGTCCTACGAGCAGTACTTC.

This sequence joins TRBV20-1 and TRBJ1-2; 10 bases match TRBD1. The V gene's germline CDR1 is DFQATT and CDR2 SNEGSKA (reference sequence). The CDR3 contains 16 residues. The V and J ends lost 0 bases and 4 bases, in that order; junction bases with no gene match: 8. CDR3 region: CSARDLGTGVAYGYTF. CDR3 nucleotide sequence: TGCAGTGCTAGAGATCTCGGGACAGGGGTGGCCTATGGCTACACCTTC.

The chain combines TRBV6-2 or TRBV6-3 with TRBJ2-5, with 7 bases lining up with TRBD1. Germline V lookup: CDR1 MNHEY, CDR2 SVGEGT. Trimming took 6 bases from V and 10 from J; bases not matched to a gene: 14. CDR3 size: 14 residues. CDR3 in amino acids: CASRLQGTLRVQYF. CDR3 sequence (DNA): TGTGCCAGCAGGCTACAGGGGACCCTCAGGGTCCAGTACTTC.

The chain employs TRBV6-1 and TRBJ1-5; no clear D gene. CDR1 MNHNS and CDR2 SASEGT come from the germline V gene. This CDR3 spans 15 amino acids. The V and J ends lost 1 base and 3 bases respectively, with 10 bases between them. The CDR3 protein is CASSEVGRSNQPQHF. CDR3 sequence (DNA): TGTGCCAGCAGTGAAGTCGGCAGATCCAATCAGCCCCAGCATTTT.

This clonotype was observed a few times. The V call is TRBV7-2, the J call TRBJ2-1; D unresolved. This CDR3 spans 11 amino acids. V lost 2 bases to trimming and J lost 13 bases, with 9 bases between them. Germline values: CDR1 SGHTA, CDR2 FQGNSA. The CDR3 nucleotides read TGTGCCAGCAGCTTAAGGGCTCTTCAGTTCTTC. Protein sequence: CASSLRALQFF.

This chain uses TRBV11-2 with TRBJ2-5; D is uncertain. Germline V gene lookup returns CDR1 SGHAT and CDR2 FQNNGV. V lost 0 bases, J lost 3 bases, and 8 bases lay in between. There are 14 residues in the CDR3. The CDR3 sequence is CASSLDRRKETQYF. The CDR3 DNA follows: TGTGCCAGCAGCTTAGATAGACGGAAAGAGACCCAGTACTTC.

This clonotype has ten or more counts. The CDR3 protein is CASSTQGRSTDTQYF. CDR3 nucleotide sequence: TGTGCCAGCAGCACACAGGGTAGGTCGACAGATACGCAGTATTTT. The rearrangement joins TRBV12-3 or TRBV12-4 to TRBJ2-3, with D possibly TRBD1 on 6 matching bases. The CDR3 contains 15 residues. V lost 6 bases and J 3 bases, leaving 16 bases between the germline ends.

This clonotype was counted only a few times. The rearrangement uses TRBV7-6 and TRBJ2-3, with D possibly being TRBD2 (6 bases). The CDR3 totals 14 residues. V shed 6 bases and J shed 5 bases, with 15 bases lying between them. Germline lookup yields CDR1 SGHVS and CDR2 FNYEAQ. The DNA for the CDR3 is TGTGCCAGCAGTTCTCGACTAGAAGGAGATACGCAGTATTTT. Translating it yields CASSSRLEGDTQYF. The full variable domain, in which reference TRBV7-6 and TRBJ2-3 provide the parts outside the CDR3, is GAGVSQSPRYKVTKRGQDVALRCDPISGHVSLYWYRQALGQGPEFLTYFNYEAQQDKSGLPNDRFSAERPEGSISTLTIQRTEQRDSAMYRCASSSRLEGDTQYFGPGTRLTVL.

V usage is TRBV7-9 and J usage is TRBJ2-2, with 10 bases fitting TRBD2. The CDR3 sequence is 19 residues long. Germline CDR1 SEHNR, CDR2 FQNEAQ (reference sequence). V dropped 1 base and J dropped 5; count of bases not matched to a gene: 13. The CDR3 DNA reads as TGTGCCAGCAGCTTAGATAAGGCTAGCGGGAGCCTTAGGACCGGGGAGCTGTTTTTT. Translated: CASSLDKASGSLRTGELFF. Filled out from reference TRBV7-9 and TRBJ2-2, the complete variable domain reads DTGVSQNPRHKITKRGQNVTFRCDPISEHNRLYWYRQTLGQGPEFLTYFQNEAQLEKSRLLSDRFSAERPKGSFSTLEIQRTEQGDSAMYLCASSLDKASGSLRTGELFFGEGSRLTVL.

Here the CDR3 DNA reads TGTGCCAGCAGCTTTTTTCCCGAAGCTTTCTTT. Translating it yields CASSFFPEAFF. V and J are TRBV7-6 and TRBJ1-1; unclear D gene. The CDR3 totals 11 residues. Germline V gives CDR1 SGHVS, CDR2 FNYEAQ. Trimming took off 3 bases at V and 8 bases at J, with 7 bases between the two ends.

This chain joins TRBV28 and TRBJ1-5; possibly TRBD1 for D (5 bases). The CDR3 consists of 14 residues. Trimming pared 7 bases from V and 9 bases from J, leaving 19 bases between. CDR1 and CDR2 from the germline V gene are MDHEN and SYDVKM. The CDR3 region is CASTPRGRHRPQHF. Here the CDR3 DNA reads TGTGCCAGCACCCCGCGGGGCAGGCACCGGCCCCAGCATTTT.

The chain recombines TRBV2 with TRBJ1-2; D remains ambiguous. There are 12 residues in the CDR3. Germline CDR1 SNHLY, CDR2 FYNNEI. V gave up 10 bases and J gave up 3 bases, with 12 bases separating them. As DNA, the CDR3 is TGTGCCACCATCGGGCAGGACTATGGCTACACCTTC. Translating gives CATIGQDYGYTF.

The chain uses TRBV4-1 and TRBJ1-4; D perhaps matches TRBD1 (5 bases). The V end was cut by 1 base, the J end by 8 bases, with 14 bases between. The CDR3 is made up of 15 amino acids. Germline V gives CDR1 MGHRA, CDR2 YSYEKL. The CDR3 sequence: CASSQVLVGREKLFF. CDR3 in DNA: TGCGCCAGCAGCCAAGTATTAGTGGGGCGGGAAAAACTGTTTTTT.